The present entry profiles one TCR beta chain with its context. Its antigen is not identified. The method was immunoSEQ multiplex PCR; TCRdb's version includes in-frame clones alone and lacks a portion of them. Found here are about 160,000 clones, 75% to 95% of them singletons; the top ten hold under 5%. This entry is derived from a study of T cell responses to AZD1222 COVID-19 vaccine. Study context: Second-dose groups at about 4 or about 12 weeks were pooled.

Study findings and constraints: The donor group comprised mostly white British people and more females; the analysis possibly underestimated clonal diversity. Vaccine-associated CD4 TCRs spanned spike, dominant at 160-218 and 743-854. Reports say nearly half of spike-specific TCRs go after unmutated variant regions.

The CDR3 is 16 amino acids. V gave up 4 bases and J gave up 1 base; unmatched junction bases: 8. Germline V gives CDR1 ENHRY, CDR2 SYGVKD. The sequence was obtained from an adult in good health. This rearrangement joins TRBV10-3 to TRBJ1-1; TRBD1 matches 8 bases. Here the sequenced sample was peripheral blood, taken on day 0 of AZD1222 vaccination. DNA of the CDR3: TGTGCCATCAGTGGGGCCCCCGACAGGGGGAACACTGAAGCTTTCTTT. Translating gives CAISGAPDRGNTEAFF.